Described below is a single TCR beta chain sequence and its context. Its specificity is unknown. This entry belongs to a study of long-term antiretroviral therapy in people with HIV. Study results and caveats: On ART adherence, viral resistance or therapy changes, no data were available.

They ran version v3.0 of the immunoSEQ assay at survey level. Repertoires were generated with immunoSEQ multiplex PCR, while TCRdb's copy carries only in-frame clones and drops some. There are tens of thousands of clones in the sample; about nine tenths occur only once, and about 7% lies in the top ten. V was pared by 5 bases and J by 8 bases, with 18 bases between. CDR1 MDHEN and CDR2 SYDVKM come from the germline V gene. The length of the CDR3 is 15 residues. Treatment for all HIV-infected participants took place in the United States. This chain links TRBV28 with TRBJ1-4; tentatively, D is TRBD1 (6 bases). This clonotype was sampled from a woman aged 25 to 39 with HIV. Sequences were derived from unsorted PBMCs, sampled 1.8 years before starting antiretroviral therapy. The CDR3, as DNA: TGTGCCAGCAGTGGGGCGTTGGGGGCGAACGAAAAACTGTTTTTT. Encoded protein: CASSGALGANEKLFF.